The following is a TCR beta chain sequence with its context. There is no known antigen for this receptor. No much larger clonotype is one base removed from it; base qualities were not supplied. CD4+ T cells from unexposed donors were collected before the COVID-19 pandemic (2011-2018). Following 10 days of culture, the EasySep CD4+ T cell isolation kit was used to isolate CD4+ T cells. As far as cell numbers permitted, CD4+ T cells from unexposed donors were tested for reactivity against SARS-CoV-2 S and N as well as four spike pools from common cold coronaviruses. PBMCs were cultured at some 2 million per well in IMDM supplemented with around 5% human AB serum and 9 to 10 IU/ml IL-2. Half of the culture medium was replaced with fresh IL-2-containing medium on days 3 and 7. In general, every peptide culture condition was set up in three replicate wells. The leukapheresis product used for the unexposed donors was purchased from a commercial source. PBMCs were isolated from leukapheresis product or whole blood by Ficoll-Paque PLUS gradient centrifugation. PBMCs were either cryopreserved at -140 degrees C or used fresh in the expansion assay. The QIAamp Micro DNA Kit was used to extract genomic DNA from the CD4+ T cells.

The entry originates in a study of CD4 T cells in relation to SARS-CoV-2 and coronaviruses (dated by TCRdb to about 2021). About the full investigation: In the ViraFEST assay, PBMCs were cultured with antigen for about eleven days, after which TCR beta CDR3s were sequenced to identify clonal expansions specific to the antigen. The negative reference condition was either a culture with an HIV-1 Nef peptide pool or a culture with no peptide. Using patient-derived lymphoblastoid cell lines, the shared crossreactive spike epitopes were mapped to their HLA restriction. At the level of individual TCR clonotypes, the study measured memory CD4+ T cell crossreactivity between SARS-CoV-2 spike protein and common cold coronavirus spike proteins. The Adaptive Biotechnologies TCR-sequencing kit was used for samples from three pre-COVID donors and for the naive versus memory experiments, whereas the other data were Illumina-based. A different TCR-beta assay, based on Illumina, was used to sequence expansion assays from other donors in the study. The investigation overall reported the following: Significantly weaker SARS-CoV-2-driven expansion was shown by crossreactive clones than by monoreactive clones, consistent with antigenic imprinting. Roughly 64% of donors had memory CD4+ clonotypes that crossrecognized SARS-CoV-2 and at least one common cold coronavirus spike. Small numbers of patients and of tested TCRs limited the study. Crossreactivity analysis was centred on spike protein, so crossreactivity against other viral proteins was not assessed. Pre-pandemic and post-infection samples were not both contributed by any donor, so tracing of the source of pre-existing responses was limited.

Based on the germline V gene, the CDR1 and CDR2 sequences are KGHSH and LQKENI. Trimming removed 2 bases from V and 4 bases from J, leaving 1 base between the germline ends. The CDR3, cysteine through phenylalanine, is 11 amino acids long. Just the 33-base CDR3 DNA is kept, in frame starting at base 1. The library was produced with the immunoSEQ multiplex PCR assay. The paper's processing steps were these. During preprocessing, nonproductive sequences were removed, along with CDR3s that did not begin with C, did not end with F or W, or were shorter than 7 amino acids. Antigen-specific clonotypes were called with the MANAFEST web app, based on expansion relative to reference and other culture wells. A clone counted as positive if significantly expanded in 2 of 3 replicate wells versus the reference culture at FDR below 0.05. A further requirement for positive clones was significant expansion compared with all other tandem wells, along with an odds ratio above 5. After three terminal residues were trimmed from each end, CDR3 homology was quantified as pairwise Levenshtein distance using the stringdist R package. TCRdb's version of the immuneACCESS table is confined to in-frame rearrangements and falls short of the full clone set. An unresolved V gene accounts for under half of the shortfall where checked; the remainder is of unknown origin. Clonal size and the V and J genes are those of that table, whereas D and trimming came from the DNA. The sample table contains some 15,000 clones; only one count was recorded for around 82% of them. The ten largest clones represent roughly 15% of the sample.

The sample comprised CD4+ T cells from PBMCs, cultured in vitro. The chain is assembled from TRBV18 and TRBJ2-3; a confident D gene designation cannot be given. The receptor was derived from a human donor in good health. The nucleotide sequence reads as follows: TGTGCCAGCTCACCAGCAGATACGCAGTATTTT. This is translated as CASSPADTQYF. Where the CDR3 stops, the reference TRBV18 and TRBJ2-3 genes take over; the full variable domain is NAGVMQNPRHLVRRRGQEARLRCSPMKGHSHVYWYRQLPEEGLKFMVYLQKENIIDESGMPKERFSAEFPKEGPSILRIQQVVRGDSAAYFCASSPADTQYFGPGTRLTVL.